The clone carrying this T cell receptor beta chain has just one count. Antigen: not known. Germline CDR1 SNHLY, CDR2 FYNNEI. The CDR3 is 13 residues long. V lost 3 bases, J lost 4 bases, and 9 bases lay in between. The entry originates in a study of cytomegalovirus exposure and HLA in healthy donors. Study-level points and caveats: Reports state that TCR beta sequences accurately predicted most subjects' HLA-A and HLA-B alleles.

Primers included in the PCR were 60 Vbeta and 13 Jbeta primers. The repertoire was sequenced with immunoSEQ multiplex PCR; TCRdb's copy has only in-frame clones and lacks some. The data hold some 110,000 clones, with over 75% observed a single time. The sequence came from a man younger than 45 in good health and CMV-seronegative. V gene TRBV2 combines with J gene TRBJ1-1, with D unclear. Material: PBMCs. CDR3 nucleotides: TGTGCCAGCAGTGACGGGGTTATCACTGAAGCTTTCTTT. This sequence encodes CASSDGVITEAFF. Full variable domain (missing parts from reference TRBV2 and TRBJ1-1): EPEVTQTPSHQVTQMGQEVILRCVPISNHLYFYWYRQILGQKVEFLVSFYNNEISEKSEIFDDQFSVERPDGSNFTLKIRSTKLEDSAMYFCASSDGVITEAFFGQGTRLTVV.